This entry lists 19 T cell receptor beta chains sequenced from one sample in a study of shared clonotypes between healthy human individuals. Sequencing was performed with immunoSEQ multiplex PCR; in TCRdb, only in-frame clones are kept and a portion is missing. The sample shows about 2.3 million clones, 85% to 95% of them seen only once. Sequencing used naive CD4+ T cells from PBMCs. Described subset: CD45RA+ positively selected. These receptors all stem from a man between 18 and 29 years old in good health. Some clones in this sample may be carry-over from other donors' samples.

The CDR3 region has the DNA TGTGCCAGCAGCTTAGCGAGACAGAGTAACTATGGCTACACCTTC. Translated: CASSLARQSNYGYTF. The V call is TRBV7-8, the J call TRBJ1-2, with a tentative D call TRBD1 (5 bases). This CDR3 comprises 15 residues. V lost 0 bases, J lost 1 base, and 9 bases lay in between. Per the germline V gene, CDR1 is SGHVS and CDR2 is FQNEAQ.

The CDR3 loop reads CASSLGRDRRYGRYF. The CDR3 DNA follows: TGCGCCAGCAGCTTGGGCCGGGACAGGAGGTATGGGAGGTACTTC. This chain joins TRBV5-1 and TRBJ2-7; TRBD1 matches at 8 bases. The CDR3 is 15 amino acids. With V trimmed by 0 bases and J by 12 bases, 14 bases remained unmatched. Germline loops: CDR1 SGHRS, CDR2 YFSETQ.

This clone came up once. The V call is TRBV9, the J call TRBJ2-7; D gene ambiguous. The germline V and J ends were trimmed by 1 base and 7 bases, with 12 bases remaining between them. This CDR3 region has 13 residues. Per germline, CDR1 SGDLS and CDR2 YYNGEE. CDR3 in DNA: TGTGCCAGCAGCGTATCACAGATGGAGGAGCAGTACTTC. The encoded protein is CASSVSQMEEQYF.

The chain is built from TRBV2 and TRBJ2-7; 14 nucleotides match TRBD2. The germline V gene encodes CDR1 SNHLY and CDR2 FYNNEI. CDR3 length equals 20 residues. V shed 6 bases and J 4 bases; nucleotides not matched to a gene: 20. The CDR3 loop reads CASSWRPPGLAGVEVYEQYF. The CDR3 bases are TGTGCCAGCAGCTGGAGACCTCCGGGACTAGCGGGAGTAGAAGTGTACGAGCAGTACTTC.

The chain recombines TRBV9 with TRBJ2-1; 11 bases are shared with TRBD2. CDR1 and CDR2 (germline): SGDLS, YYNGEE. The trim removed 3 bases at V and 9 bases at J, leaving 14 bases unmatched. CDR3 length: 17 amino acids. The DNA for the CDR3 is TGTGCCAGCAGCGAAACCGGGACTAGCGGCCAAAAGGGTGAGCAGTTCTTC. Encoded protein: CASSETGTSGQKGEQFF.

The chain links TRBV11-3 to TRBJ2-2; D may match TRBD1 or TRBD2 (6 bases each). The germline V gene has CDR1 SGHNT and CDR2 YENEEA. This CDR3 contains 14 residues. Trimming stripped 7 bases from V and 5 bases from J, with 14 bases between. The CDR3 nucleotides are TGTGCCAGCAAAAAAACGGGGGCAACCGGGGAGCTGTTTTTT. Encoded protein: CASKKTGATGELFF.

The J gene is TRBJ2-7, the V gene TRBV6-5, with 7 bases fitting TRBD2. CDR3 size: 14 residues. The V gene's germline CDR1 is MNHEY and CDR2 SVGAGI. V dropped 2 bases and J dropped 4; count of bases not matched to a gene: 5. The DNA of the CDR3 is TGTGCCAGCAGTTACGGCGGGAGTAAGTACGAGCAGTACTTC. It encodes CASSYGGSKYEQYF.

The chain couples TRBV5-5 to TRBJ2-2; TRBD2 is a possible D gene (6 bases). The CDR3 loop spans 15 amino acids. Trimming took 0 bases from V and 6 from J, leaving 12 bases between them. CDR1 and CDR2 (germline): SGHKS, YYEKEE (reference sequence). The CDR3 protein is CASSLVGSSAGELFF. The CDR3 DNA sequence: TGTGCCAGCAGCTTGGTCGGGAGTTCTGCCGGGGAGCTGTTTTTT.

This chain uses TRBV7-8 with TRBJ2-7; 7 nucleotides line up with TRBD2. This CDR3 has 14 residues. In germline, CDR1 is SGHVS, CDR2 FQNEAQ. V trimming: 5 bases; J trimming: 3 bases; junction bases outside the gene matches: 7. The chain's CDR3 is CASSPKRENYEQYF. In nucleotides, the CDR3 is TGTGCCAGCAGCCCGAAGCGGGAAAACTACGAGCAGTACTTC.

As concerns this clone: The same CDR3 can be traced to other DNA sequences in this sample. The chain joins TRBV5-1 to TRBJ2-7, with D possibly matching TRBD1 (6 bases). V was trimmed by 2 bases and J by 6 bases, leaving 9 bases between them. The CDR3 spans 12 residues. The germline gives CDR1 SGHRS, CDR2 YFSETQ. CDR3 DNA sequence: TGCGCCAGCAGCTTACAGGGTTCCGAGCAGTACTTC. Translation gives CASSLQGSEQYF.

Details on this clone: Other DNA sequences within the sample encode an identical CDR3. V is TRBV19 and J is TRBJ2-7; TRBD1 agrees at 11 bases. After removal of 6 bases from V and 4 bases from J, the junction contained 2 bases not matched to a gene. The CDR3 extends over 13 amino acids. Per germline, CDR1 LNHDA and CDR2 SQIVND (reference sequence). Here the CDR3 reads CASRGQGAYEQYF. CDR3 nucleotide sequence: TGTGCCAGTAGAGGACAGGGGGCTTACGAGCAGTACTTC. The whole variable domain, remainder taken from reference TRBV19 and TRBJ2-7, is DGGITQSPKYLFRKEGQNVTLSCEQNLNHDAMYWYRQDPGQGLRLIYYSQIVNDFQKGDIAEGYSVSREKKESFPLTVTSAQKNPTAFYLCASRGQGAYEQYFGPGTRLTVT.

The chain combines TRBV12-5 with TRBJ1-1; the D gene is possibly TRBD1 (6 bases). Germline-derived CDR1 and CDR2 are LGHNT and FRNRAP. This CDR3 is built from 15 residues. Trimming took off 2 bases at V and 6 bases at J, with 16 bases between the two ends. The CDR3 here is CASGLFRGGRPEAFF. The CDR3 DNA is TGTGCTAGTGGTTTGTTTAGGGGGGGCCGGCCTGAAGCTTTCTTT.

The rearrangement uses TRBV7-9 and TRBJ2-3; 12 bases agree with TRBD2. This CDR3 spans 16 amino acids. Per germline, CDR1 SEHNR and CDR2 FQNEAQ (reference sequence). Trimming at V came to 6 bases and at J to 6 bases, leaving 10 bases not matched to a gene. CDR3 DNA sequence: TGTGCCAGCAGGCTCCTAGCGGGAGGGTCCGGGGATACGCAGTATTTT. Its protein product is CASRLLAGGSGDTQYF.

This clone is a singleton in its sample. The chain links TRBV27 to TRBJ1-5, with TRBD1 matching over 8 bases. CDR3 length: 15 residues. Germline CDR1 reads MNHEY; CDR2 reads SMNVEV (reference sequence). The trim removed 6 bases at V and 6 bases at J, leaving 10 bases unmatched. CDR3 DNA: TGTGCCAGCAGCAAATCAGGGGGCTTGTTTCAGCCCCAGCATTTT. It yields the protein CASSKSGGLFQPQHF.

The rearrangement joins TRBV2 to TRBJ1-4; possible D gene TRBD1, 6 bases. Trimming took off 6 bases at V and 7 bases at J, with 18 bases between the two ends. CDR3 length: 15 residues. CDR1 is SNHLY, CDR2 FYNNEI, per germline. The CDR3 coding sequence is TGTGCCAGCAGAGCCGGAGGGGGGGGCGGTGAAAAACTGTTTTTT. As protein: CASRAGGGGGEKLFF.

The chain employs TRBV6-1 and TRBJ2-1; perhaps TRBD1 as D (5 bases). The CDR3 spans 15 residues. Trimming removed 2 bases at V and 2 bases at J, with 10 bases between. Per the germline V gene, CDR1 is MNHNS and CDR2 is SASEGT. CDR3 bases: TGTGCCAGCAGTGAATCAGGGTATGCCTACAATGAGCAGTTCTTC. Its translation: CASSESGYAYNEQFF.

This chain connects TRBV5-6 to TRBJ1-2; D ambiguous. The V end lost 4 bases, the J end lost 4 bases, and 11 bases lay between the germline ends. This CDR3 has 13 residues. Germline V gives CDR1 SGHDT, CDR2 YYEEEE. CDR3 sequence (DNA): TGTGCCAGCAGCCCTCCCGAGGGCTATGGCTACACCTTC. Translated: CASSPPEGYGYTF.

The V call is TRBV5-4, the J call TRBJ1-3; D remains unclear. The CDR3 loop spans 15 amino acids. With 6 bases removed from V and 3 bases from J, the gap between germline ends came to 16 bases. Germline loops: CDR1 SGHNT, CDR2 YYREEE (reference sequence). CDR3 in amino acids: CASTSIGSSGNTIYF. In DNA form, the CDR3 reads TGTGCCAGCACCTCAATAGGGTCGAGTGGAAACACCATATATTTT.

This clone came up once. The rearrangement links TRBV5-1 to TRBJ2-7; D unclear. This CDR3 region has 13 residues. The V gene lost 0 bases and the J gene lost 7 bases, with 11 bases spanning the gap. Germline CDR1 reads SGHRS; CDR2 reads YFSETQ. The CDR3 DNA sequence: TGCGCCAGCAGCTTGGGACTGTCTTTTGAGCAGTACTTC. It is translated as CASSLGLSFEQYF.